The 31 T cell receptor beta chains below come from one sample, sequenced in a study of regulatory T cells in long-lasting Graves disease. Arm-PCR of CDR3 regions and iRepertoire HTBI primers were the basis on which TCR beta libraries were built. TCRdb called the multiplex PCR reads again in MiXCR, with one record for every CDR3 protein. The sample yields roughly 400,000 distinct CDR3 sequences, around 23% seen once. Time point defined: persistent/refractory GD, antithyroid drugs over 5 years with positive TRAb. After RNA was extracted from PBMCs, the TCR library was made from it. Here the sequenced sample was peripheral blood mononuclear cells (PBMCs), taken when the disease was refractory, from a patient treated with antithyroid drugs. The receptors were gathered from a female donor with Graves disease.

The chain employs TRBV4-1 and TRBJ2-7; TRBD1 matches at 8 bases. The length of the CDR3 is 15 residues. Trimming removed 1 base from V and 3 bases from J; junction bases left unmatched: 5. Germline V gives CDR1 MGHRA, CDR2 YSYEKL. For the CDR3, the DNA is TGCGCCAGCAGCCAAGTGGACAGGGCTTACTACGAGCAGTACTTC. Residues: CASSQVDRAYYEQYF.

In its sample, this clonotype was seen many times. The V call is TRBV27, the J call TRBJ2-7; 7 nucleotides align to TRBD2. Trimming cost V 3 bases and J 2 bases; bases outside gene matches: 4. CDR3 length: 14 amino acids. Germline CDR1 MNHEY, CDR2 SMNVEV (reference sequence). This CDR3 is CASSFQRDAYEQYF. The CDR3 DNA reads TGTGCCAGCAGTTTCCAGCGGGACGCCTACGAGCAGTACTTC.

This clonotype was observed many times. The rearrangement links TRBV2 to TRBJ2-7; the D is unclear. CDR1 is SNHLY and CDR2 is FYNNEI in the germline V gene. CDR3 length: 11 amino acids. The V gene lost 2 bases and the J gene lost 6 bases, with 5 bases spanning the gap. CDR3 region: CASSESFEQYF. Here the CDR3 DNA reads TGTGCCAGCAGTGAAAGCTTCGAGCAGTACTTC. Based on the CDR3 plus reference TRBV2 and TRBJ2-7, the full variable domain is EPEVTQTPSHQVTQMGQEVILRCVPISNHLYFYWYRQILGQKVEFLVSFYNNEISEKSEIFDDQFSVERPDGSNFTLKIRSTKLEDSAMYFCASSESFEQYFGPGTRLTVT.

There are a few counts of this clonotype. CDR3 coding DNA: TGTGCCTGGAGTTCCGGGACAGGGGGTTACAATGAGCAGTTCTTC. The encoded protein is CAWSSGTGGYNEQFF. The chain employs TRBV30 and TRBJ2-1, with TRBD1 identical over 11 bases. The CDR3 has 15 residues. The germline V gene has CDR1 GTSNPN and CDR2 SVGIG (reference sequence). After removal of 2 bases from V and 4 bases from J, the junction contained 4 bases not matched to a gene.

The rearrangement joins TRBV15 to TRBJ1-6, with D possibly being TRBD1 (6 bases). Germline V gives CDR1 LNHNV, CDR2 YYDKDF (reference sequence). Trimming removed 0 bases at V and 7 bases at J, with 19 bases between. There are 18 residues in the CDR3. The CDR3 coding sequence is TGTGCCACCAGCAGAGATGAGGGGGGGAGGGGGATCAATTCACCCCTCCACTTT. Translated, it gives CATSRDEGGRGINSPLHF.

On this clonotype: It may be a read error: a sequence one base away is much more abundant. The chain uses TRBV28 and TRBJ1-3, with TRBD1 identical over 9 bases. This CDR3 contains 16 residues. The germline V gene encodes CDR1 MDHEN and CDR2 SYDVKM. In DNA, the CDR3 is TGTGCCAGCAGTGCACCGGGACAGGGTTTTGGAAACACCATGTATTTT. Translated: CASSAPGQGFGNTMYF.

As concerns this clonotype: One base away lies a much larger clone, so this may be a sequencing read error. V and J are TRBV6-2 or TRBV6-3 and TRBJ2-7, with D maybe TRBD1 (6 bases). The CDR3 has 16 amino acids. V lost 5 bases to trimming and J lost 5 bases, with 22 bases between them. Looked up from germline, CDR1 is MNHEY and CDR2 is SVGEGT. The CDR3 coding sequence is TGTGCCAGCAGTGACCCCGGACAGCTTCCCCCCCACGAGCAGTACTTC. This codes for CASSDPGQLPPHEQYF.

In its sample, this clonotype was seen a few times. V usage is TRBV7-9 and J usage is TRBJ2-4; 8 bases match TRBD2. CDR1 is SEHNR, CDR2 FQNEAQ, per germline (reference sequence). With 4 bases clipped from V and 8 bases from J, the junction kept 10 bases outside the gene matches. CDR3 length: 15 amino acids. CDR3 sequence reads: CASSSSAGAGDIQYF. CDR3 coding DNA: TGTGCCAGCAGCTCCTCAGCGGGAGCTGGTGACATTCAGTACTTC.

This clonotype showed up many times. This chain uses TRBV5-6 with TRBJ1-4; D possibly corresponds to TRBD1 (5 bases). This CDR3 has 15 amino acids. The V end lost 0 bases, the J end lost 6 bases, and 12 bases lay between the germline ends. CDR1 is SGHDT and CDR2 is YYEEEE in the germline V gene. The CDR3 coding sequence is TGTGCCAGCAGCTTGGGCCAGGGCGAGGATGAAAAACTGTTTTTT. Protein product: CASSLGQGEDEKLFF.

The chain couples TRBV10-3 to TRBJ2-7; D call uncertain. Germline lookup yields CDR1 ENHRY and CDR2 SYGVKD. Trimming cost V 2 bases and J 3 bases, with 8 bases left between them. The CDR3 consists of 13 residues. This chain's CDR3 is CAISEHYFYEQYF. Here the CDR3 DNA reads TGTGCCATCAGTGAGCACTATTTCTACGAGCAGTACTTC.

In this sample, this clonotype turned up many times. The chain couples TRBV28 to TRBJ1-2, with 9 nucleotides matching TRBD1. V lost 5 bases to trimming and J lost 4 bases; unmatched junction nucleotides: 8. This CDR3 comprises 15 residues. Germline CDR1 and CDR2: MDHEN and SYDVKM. The CDR3, as DNA: TGTGCCAGCAGTCCTAGGGACAGGGCAGGCTATGGCTACACCTTC. Encoded protein: CASSPRDRAGYGYTF.

This clonotype was detected ten times or more. V usage is TRBV28 and J usage is TRBJ2-7; TRBD1 matches 9 bases. The V segment lost 3 bases and the J segment 6 bases; nucleotides outside the gene matches: 6. Germline V CDR1 and CDR2: MDHEN, SYDVKM. The CDR3 runs to 14 residues. DNA of the CDR3: TGTGCCAGCAGTTTCTTGGACAGGGGACCCGAGCAGTACTTC. Translating gives CASSFLDRGPEQYF.

This clonotype was seen many times. The chain uses TRBV20-1 and TRBJ2-7, with a tentative D call TRBD2 (5 bases). The CDR3 consists of 15 residues. Germline CDR1 DFQATT, CDR2 SNEGSKA (reference sequence). Deletions cut 3 bases from V and 2 bases from J, with 17 bases between. The CDR3 here is CSASALGLGTYEQYF. In nucleotides, the CDR3 is TGCAGTGCTAGTGCCCTGGGCCTCGGGACCTACGAGCAGTACTTC.

The sample holds many counts of this clonotype. The chain uses TRBV6-5 and TRBJ2-5; D gene unclear. Trimming pared 4 bases from V and 2 bases from J, leaving 11 bases between. Germline V CDR1 and CDR2: MNHEY, SVGAGI. This CDR3 has 14 residues. This CDR3 is CASSSAVVQETQYF. The CDR3 DNA reads as TGTGCCAGCAGTTCCGCAGTTGTGCAAGAGACCCAGTACTTC.

This clonotype was observed a handful of times. V gene TRBV29-1 combines with J gene TRBJ2-7, with 7 bases aligning to TRBD2. V gave up 3 bases and J gave up 6 bases; unmatched junction bases: 2. This CDR3 contains 11 residues. Germline V gene data show CDR1 as SQVTM and CDR2 as ANQGSEA. CDR3 nucleotide sequence: TGCAGCGTTGAGGGGGGGGGCGAGCAGTACTTC. Translation gives CSVEGGGEQYF.

This clonotype occurred a few times. This chain connects TRBV20-1 to TRBJ1-1; no clear D gene. V dropped 2 bases and J dropped 1 base, with 8 bases sitting between them. Germline lookup yields CDR1 DFQATT and CDR2 SNEGSKA (reference sequence). This CDR3 comprises 13 residues. This CDR3 is CSARPPGNTEAFF. CDR3 DNA sequence: TGCAGTGCTAGACCGCCGGGGAACACTGAAGCTTTCTTT.

The genes are TRBV7-2 and TRBJ2-2, with 7 positions matching TRBD2. From germline, CDR1 is SGHTA and CDR2 FQGNSA. The CDR3 consists of 19 residues. V shed 5 bases and J 6 bases; nucleotides not matched to a gene: 21. The chain's CDR3 is CASSPYLGGGEVGSGELFF. The CDR3 coding sequence is TGTGCCAGCAGCCCGTACCTTGGGGGAGGGGAGGTCGGGTCCGGGGAGCTGTTTTTT.

This clonotype was recorded many times. The V and J genes are TRBV20-1 and TRBJ2-5, with 10 bases that match TRBD2. The CDR3 covers 15 residues. With 2 bases clipped from V and 3 bases from J, the junction kept 6 bases outside the gene matches. Germline values: CDR1 DFQATT, CDR2 SNEGSKA (reference sequence). This CDR3 reads CSARPGTSVEETQYF. CDR3 in DNA: TGCAGTGCTAGACCCGGGACTAGCGTAGAAGAGACCCAGTACTTC.

With regard to this clonotype: A much bigger clone sits one base away, suggesting this may be a read error. The chain recombines TRBV28 with TRBJ2-7; 11 nucleotides line up with TRBD2. The CDR3 totals 14 residues. CDR1 MDHEN and CDR2 SYDVKM come from the germline V gene. The ends lost 1 base at V and 6 bases at J; junction bases unmatched: 2. CDR3 protein: CASSLYSGRGEQYF. CDR3 DNA: TGTGCCAGCAGTTTATATAGCGGGAGGGGCGAGCAGTACTTC. The full variable domain, with the rest looked up from reference TRBV28 and TRBJ2-7, is DVKVTQSSRYLVKRTGEKVFLECVQDMDHENMFWYRQDPGLGLRLIYFSYDVKMKEKGDIPEGYSVSREKKERFSLILESASTNQTSMYLCASSLYSGRGEQYFGPGTRLTVT.

The gene calls are TRBV5-1 and TRBJ2-2; D may be TRBD1 (6 bases). The CDR3 has 15 residues. Germline CDR1 and CDR2: SGHRS and YFSETQ. V was shortened by 3 bases and J by 2 bases, with 11 bases between the two germline ends. The DNA of the CDR3 is TGCGCCAGCAGCTGGAGGACAGCCAACACCGGGGAGCTGTTTTTT. Residues: CASSWRTANTGELFF.

Points on this clonotype: Possible read error: a much larger clone is one base away. This sequence joins TRBV20-1 and TRBJ2-7; 12 positions match TRBD2. Unmatched junction bases numbered 4, after V lost 3 bases and J lost 4 bases. From germline, CDR1 is DFQATT and CDR2 SNEGSKA (reference sequence). The CDR3 has 14 residues. The CDR3: CSARTSGRGYEQYF. The CDR3 bases are TGCAGTGCTAGGACTAGCGGGAGAGGGTACGAGCAGTACTTC.

This clonotype occurred many times. One end of the junction is discordant with germline, which a read error may explain. The chain links TRBV7-7 to TRBJ2-5; tentatively, D is TRBD2 (5 bases). The CDR3 consists of 16 residues. The germline CDR1 and CDR2 sequences are SSHAT and FNYEAQ (reference sequence). In DNA, the CDR3 is TGTGCTAGCAGCTTAGGGTCGACGGGGTTTCAAGAGACCCAGTACTTC. It yields the protein CASSLGSTGFQETQYF.

This clonotype was counted at least ten times. V is TRBV6-1 and J is TRBJ2-7; D uncertain. Germline-derived CDR1 and CDR2 are MNHNS and SASEGT. V lost 7 bases, J lost 6 bases, and 10 bases lay in between. The CDR3 is 11 amino acids. The CDR3 region has the DNA TGTGCCAGCAAAGTTGGGCTCGAGCAGTACTTC. Translating it yields CASKVGLEQYF.

This clonotype was seen at least ten times. This chain links TRBV7-3 with TRBJ2-2; D call uncertain. The length of the CDR3 is 15 residues. Trimming pared 4 bases from V and 2 bases from J, leaving 11 bases between. Germline values: CDR1 SGHTA, CDR2 FQGTGA. CDR3 DNA sequence: TGTGCCAGCAGCTCCTGGAGTTCTAACACCGGGGAGCTGTTTTTT. Protein sequence: CASSSWSSNTGELFF.

This clonotype has only one observation. This may come from a read error, since a much larger clone is one base off. This chain uses TRBV7-9 with TRBJ2-5; a possible D gene is TRBD2 (6 bases). The length of the CDR3 is 16 residues. Germline V gene data show CDR1 as SEHNR and CDR2 as FQNEAQ (reference sequence). The V end lost 3 bases, the J end lost 1 base, and 15 bases lay between the germline ends. The CDR3 coding sequence is TGTGCCAGCAGCTTCCGGATGGGGGGACTCCAAGAGACCCAGTACTTC. It yields the protein CASSFRMGGLQETQYF.

At least ten counts were recorded for this clonotype. Sequence at one end of the junction differs from germline and may be a read error. The chain links TRBV5-1 to TRBJ1-4; perhaps TRBD1 as D (6 bases). The CDR3 length is 14 residues. Germline CDR1 and CDR2: SGHRS and YFSETQ. The CDR3 here is CASSLGQGSEKLFF. DNA of the CDR3: TGTGCCAGCAGCTTGGGGCAGGGGAGTGAAAAACTGTTTTTT.

This clonotype has ten or more counts. The V call is TRBV27, the J call TRBJ2-4; TRBD1 matches 9 bases. CDR1 is MNHEY and CDR2 is SMNVEV in the germline V gene (reference sequence). J lost 3 bases, V lost 5 bases, and 17 bases had no gene match. The CDR3 totals 19 residues. The CDR3 spells CASSRGQGATKEGKNIQYF. DNA of the CDR3: TGTGCCAGCAGTCGGGGACAGGGTGCCACTAAGGAAGGCAAAAACATTCAGTACTTC.

Only a few counts were recorded for this clonotype. Since the CDR3 does not end with the conserved phenylalanine or tryptophan, this likely comes from a read error. The DNA is omitted, as the CDR3 cannot be located on it reliably, and the CDR3 follows TCRdb's listing. V is TRBV10-1 and J is TRBJ2-5; the DNA was not compared with TRBD1, the D call given in the table. From its first to its last residue, the CDR3 has 10 amino acids. The germline gives CDR1 WNHNN, CDR2 SYGVQD (reference sequence). The CDR3: CASPSAARSN.

The V gene is TRBV7-9, the J gene TRBJ1-4, with D uncertain. Trimming removed 5 bases at V and 0 bases at J, with 13 bases between. The CDR3 has 16 residues. Per germline, CDR1 SEHNR and CDR2 FQNEAQ (reference sequence). CDR3: CASSPGQTSTNEKLFF. The CDR3 DNA is TGTGCCAGCAGCCCCGGGCAAACTTCAACTAATGAAAAACTGTTTTTT.

This clonotype was seen many times. This chain joins TRBV10-3 and TRBJ2-5; unclear D gene. The CDR3 has 13 amino acids. V lost 6 bases and J lost 2, with 10 bases in between. Germline CDR1 is ENHRY and CDR2 is SYGVKD. DNA for the CDR3: TGTGCCATCAGCCGGAGCCATCAAGAGACCCAGTACTTC. It encodes CAISRSHQETQYF.

This clonotype was seen many times. The chain employs TRBV6-1 and TRBJ1-5, with D possibly being TRBD1 (5 bases). V was trimmed by 0 bases and J by 4 bases, leaving 13 bases between them. CDR3 length equals 16 residues. Germline assignment: CDR1 MNHNS and CDR2 SASEGT. The chain's CDR3 is CASSEAPGRSNQPQHF. As DNA, the CDR3 is TGTGCCAGCAGTGAAGCGCCGGGACGAAGTAATCAGCCCCAGCATTTT.